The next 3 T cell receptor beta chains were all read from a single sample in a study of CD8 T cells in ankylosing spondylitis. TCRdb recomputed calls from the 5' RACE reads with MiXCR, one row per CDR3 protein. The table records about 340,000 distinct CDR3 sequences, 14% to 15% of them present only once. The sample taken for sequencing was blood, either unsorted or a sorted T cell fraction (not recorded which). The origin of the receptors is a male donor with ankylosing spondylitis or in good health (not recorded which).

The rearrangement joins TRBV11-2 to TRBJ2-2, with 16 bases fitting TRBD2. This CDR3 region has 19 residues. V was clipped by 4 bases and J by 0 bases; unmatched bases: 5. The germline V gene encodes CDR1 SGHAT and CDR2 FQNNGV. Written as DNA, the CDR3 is TGTGCCAGCAGCTCGGGACTAGCGGGGGGGAGACCGAACACCGGGGAGCTGTTTTTT. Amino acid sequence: CASSSGLAGGRPNTGELFF.

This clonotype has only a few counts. The CDR3 spells CASTQTDTQYF. In DNA, the CDR3 is TGTGCCAGCACCCAAACAGATACGCAGTATTTT. The chain joins TRBV7-9 to TRBJ2-3; D gene unclear. Trimming pared 7 bases from V and 3 bases from J, leaving 5 bases between. This CDR3 contains 11 residues. The germline CDR1 and CDR2 sequences are SEHNR and FQNEAQ (reference sequence).

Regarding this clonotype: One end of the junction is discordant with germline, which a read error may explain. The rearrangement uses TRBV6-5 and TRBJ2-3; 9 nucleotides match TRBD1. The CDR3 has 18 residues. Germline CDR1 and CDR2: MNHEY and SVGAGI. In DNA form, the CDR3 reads TGTGCCAGCATTTACGGGACAGGGAATCTATATGGCACAGATACGCAGTATTTT. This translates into CASIYGTGNLYGTDTQYF.